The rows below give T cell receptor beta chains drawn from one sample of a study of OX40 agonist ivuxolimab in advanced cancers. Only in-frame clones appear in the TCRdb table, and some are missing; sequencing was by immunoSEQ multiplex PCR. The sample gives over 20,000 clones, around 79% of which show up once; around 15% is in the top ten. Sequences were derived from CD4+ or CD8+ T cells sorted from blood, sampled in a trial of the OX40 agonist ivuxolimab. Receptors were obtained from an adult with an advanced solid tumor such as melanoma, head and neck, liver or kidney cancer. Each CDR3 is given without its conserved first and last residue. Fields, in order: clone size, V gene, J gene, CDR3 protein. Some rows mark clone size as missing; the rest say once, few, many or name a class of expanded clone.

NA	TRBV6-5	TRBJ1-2	ASMSTYGYT
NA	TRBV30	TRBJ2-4	AWGKGFDIQY
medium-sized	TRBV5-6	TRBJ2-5	ASSLRTRETQY
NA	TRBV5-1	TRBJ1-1	ASSLGVWVNTEAF
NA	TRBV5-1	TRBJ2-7	ASSLAGGEQY
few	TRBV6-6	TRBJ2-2	ASSHAGETGELF
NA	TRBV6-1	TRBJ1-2	ASSEKETDGYT
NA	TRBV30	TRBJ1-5	AWSERRWRFSNQPQH
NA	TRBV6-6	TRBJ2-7	ASSWTSGSYEQY
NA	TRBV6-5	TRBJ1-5	ASSPTGQSNQPQH
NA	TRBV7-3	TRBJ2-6	ASSLNPLGSGANVLT
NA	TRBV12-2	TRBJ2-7	ASRLDAGVDEQY
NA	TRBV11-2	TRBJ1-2	ASSLRHRQGLDYGYT
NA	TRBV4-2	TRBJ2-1	ASSLGSNEQF
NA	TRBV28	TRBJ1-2	ASRRQLFGYT
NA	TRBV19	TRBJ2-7	ATKDRAEGEQY
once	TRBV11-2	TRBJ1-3	ASSPLAGYGNTIY
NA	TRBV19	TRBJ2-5	ASSGGRQETQY
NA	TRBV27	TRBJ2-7	ASSLSGGTPYEQY
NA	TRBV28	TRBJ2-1	ASSKIAGELYNEQF